This T cell receptor beta chain stems from a study of cytomegalovirus exposure and HLA in healthy donors. The PCR employed 60 Vbeta primers together with 13 Jbeta primers. Profiled with immunoSEQ multiplex PCR; TCRdb holds only in-frame clones, not every one. The sample holds about 130,000 clones, less than 80% seen once. The germline V and J ends were trimmed by 3 bases and 2 bases, with 6 bases remaining between them. The germline V gene has CDR1 SNHLY and CDR2 FYNNEI. The CDR3 totals 13 residues. Sequencing was performed on PBMCs. This clonotype was sampled from a woman aged 45-65 years in good health and CMV-seronegative. V usage is TRBV2 and J usage is TRBJ2-3; D is uncertain. The chain's CDR3 is CASSESTTDTQYF. The CDR3 DNA follows: TGTGCCAGCAGTGAGAGTACCACAGATACGCAGTATTTT. Using reference TRBV2 and TRBJ2-3 for the parts outside the CDR3, the full variable domain is EPEVTQTPSHQVTQMGQEVILRCVPISNHLYFYWYRQILGQKVEFLVSFYNNEISEKSEIFDDQFSVERPDGSNFTLKIRSTKLEDSAMYFCASSESTTDTQYFGPGTRLTVL.